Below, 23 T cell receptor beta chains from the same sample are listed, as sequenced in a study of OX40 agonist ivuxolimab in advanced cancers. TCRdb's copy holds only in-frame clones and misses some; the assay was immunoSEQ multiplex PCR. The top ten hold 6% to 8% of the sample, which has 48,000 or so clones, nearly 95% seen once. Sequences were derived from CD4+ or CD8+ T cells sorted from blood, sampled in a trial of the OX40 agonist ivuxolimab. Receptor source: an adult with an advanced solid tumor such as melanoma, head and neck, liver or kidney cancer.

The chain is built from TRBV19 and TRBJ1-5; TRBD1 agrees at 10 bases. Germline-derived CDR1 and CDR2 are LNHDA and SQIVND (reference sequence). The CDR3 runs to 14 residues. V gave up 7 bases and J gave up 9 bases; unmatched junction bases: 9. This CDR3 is CASIPGQGFAPQHF. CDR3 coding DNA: TGTGCCAGTATCCCGGGACAGGGGTTCGCGCCCCAGCATTTT.

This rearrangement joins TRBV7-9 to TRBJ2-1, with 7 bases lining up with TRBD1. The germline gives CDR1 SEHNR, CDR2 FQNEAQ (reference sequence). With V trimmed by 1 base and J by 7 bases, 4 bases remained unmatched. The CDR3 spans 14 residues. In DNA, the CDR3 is TGTGCCAGCAGCTTAGACAGGGGCACGAATGAGCAGTTCTTC. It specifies CASSLDRGTNEQFF.

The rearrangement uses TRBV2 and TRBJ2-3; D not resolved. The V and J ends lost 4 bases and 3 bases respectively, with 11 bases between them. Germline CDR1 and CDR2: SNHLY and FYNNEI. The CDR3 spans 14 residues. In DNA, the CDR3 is TGTGCCAGCAGTGGGTGGCAGTTTACAGATACGCAGTATTTT. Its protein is CASSGWQFTDTQYF.

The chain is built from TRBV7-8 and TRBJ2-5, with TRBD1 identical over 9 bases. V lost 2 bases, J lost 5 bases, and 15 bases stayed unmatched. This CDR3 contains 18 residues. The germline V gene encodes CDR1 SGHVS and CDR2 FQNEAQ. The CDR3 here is CASSLSGTGLGGWETQYF. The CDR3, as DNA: TGTGCCAGCAGCTTATCGGGGACAGGGTTGGGAGGTTGGGAGACCCAGTACTTC.

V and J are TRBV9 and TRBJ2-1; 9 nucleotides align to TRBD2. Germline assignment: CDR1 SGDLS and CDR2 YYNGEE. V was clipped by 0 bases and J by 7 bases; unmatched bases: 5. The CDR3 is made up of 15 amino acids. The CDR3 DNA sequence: TGTGCCAGCAGCGTAGGCGGGGGGGCTGGTAATGAGCAGTTCTTC. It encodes CASSVGGGAGNEQFF.

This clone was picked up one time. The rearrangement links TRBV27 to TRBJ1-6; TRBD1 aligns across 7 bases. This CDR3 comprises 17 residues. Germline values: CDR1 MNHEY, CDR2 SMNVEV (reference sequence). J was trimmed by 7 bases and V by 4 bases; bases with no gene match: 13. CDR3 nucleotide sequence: TGTGCCAGCAGTTCAATCCAGACAGGGCGCTCAAATTCACCCCTCCACTTT. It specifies CASSSIQTGRSNSPLHF.

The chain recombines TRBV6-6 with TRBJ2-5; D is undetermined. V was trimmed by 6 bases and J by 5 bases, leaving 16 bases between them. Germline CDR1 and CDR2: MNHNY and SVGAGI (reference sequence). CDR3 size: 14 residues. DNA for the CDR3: TGTGCCAGCAGCCAGAATCCCATTGGGGAGACCCAGTACTTC. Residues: CASSQNPIGETQYF.

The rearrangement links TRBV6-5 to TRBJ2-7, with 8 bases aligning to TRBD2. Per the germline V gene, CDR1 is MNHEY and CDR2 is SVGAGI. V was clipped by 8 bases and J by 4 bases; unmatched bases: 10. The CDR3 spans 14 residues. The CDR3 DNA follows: TGTGCCAGCCAACCCGGGAGGGGGGCTTACGAGCAGTACTTC. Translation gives CASQPGRGAYEQYF.

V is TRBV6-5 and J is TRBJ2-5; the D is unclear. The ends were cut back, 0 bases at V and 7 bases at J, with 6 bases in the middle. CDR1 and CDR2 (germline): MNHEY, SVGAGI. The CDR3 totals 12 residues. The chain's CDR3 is CASSYSSGTQYF. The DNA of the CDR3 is TGTGCCAGCAGTTACTCGTCCGGGACCCAGTACTTC.

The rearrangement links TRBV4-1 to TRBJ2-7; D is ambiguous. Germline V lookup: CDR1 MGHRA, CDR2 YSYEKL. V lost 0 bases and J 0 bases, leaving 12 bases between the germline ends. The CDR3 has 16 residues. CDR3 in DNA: TGCGCCAGCAGCCAAGATTTGACACCGAGCTCCTACGAGCAGTACTTC. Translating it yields CASSQDLTPSSYEQYF.

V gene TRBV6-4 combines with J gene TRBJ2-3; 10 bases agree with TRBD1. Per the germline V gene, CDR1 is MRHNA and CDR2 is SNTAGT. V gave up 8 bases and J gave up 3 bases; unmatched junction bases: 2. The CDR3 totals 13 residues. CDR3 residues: CASGTGETDTQYF. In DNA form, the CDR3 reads TGTGCCAGCGGGACAGGGGAGACAGATACGCAGTATTTT.

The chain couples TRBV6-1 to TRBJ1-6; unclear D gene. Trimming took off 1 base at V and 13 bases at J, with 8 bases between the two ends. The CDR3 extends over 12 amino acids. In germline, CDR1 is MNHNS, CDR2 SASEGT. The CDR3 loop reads CASSEGGFPLHF. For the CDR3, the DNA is TGTGCCAGCAGTGAAGGCGGATTCCCCCTCCACTTT.

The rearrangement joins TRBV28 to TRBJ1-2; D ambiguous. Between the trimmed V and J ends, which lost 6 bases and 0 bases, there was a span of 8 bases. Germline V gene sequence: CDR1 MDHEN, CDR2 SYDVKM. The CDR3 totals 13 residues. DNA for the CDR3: TGTGCCAGCAGCAAGGGCCCTAACTATGGCTACACCTTC. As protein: CASSKGPNYGYTF.

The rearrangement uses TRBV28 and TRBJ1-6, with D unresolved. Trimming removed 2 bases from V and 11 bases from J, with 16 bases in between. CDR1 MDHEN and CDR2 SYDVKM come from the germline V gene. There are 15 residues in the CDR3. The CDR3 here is CASSLVMPGWAPLHF. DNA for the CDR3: TGTGCCAGCAGTTTAGTCATGCCGGGTTGGGCACCCCTCCACTTT.

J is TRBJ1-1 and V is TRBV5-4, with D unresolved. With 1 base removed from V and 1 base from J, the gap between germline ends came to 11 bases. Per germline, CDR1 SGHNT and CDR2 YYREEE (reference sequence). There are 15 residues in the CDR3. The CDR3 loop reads CASSLFGTRNTEAFF. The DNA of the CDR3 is TGTGCCAGCAGCTTGTTTGGCACCAGGAACACTGAAGCTTTCTTT.

This CDR3 reads CASSLKRQGASDTQYF. The DNA for the CDR3 is TGTGCCAGCAGCTTAAAGAGACAGGGGGCGTCGGATACGCAGTATTTT. The rearrangement uses TRBV7-3 and TRBJ2-3, with 10 bases aligning to TRBD1. The CDR3 length is 16 residues. With V trimmed by 1 base and J by 6 bases, 7 bases remained unmatched. Germline CDR1 is SGHTA and CDR2 is FQGTGA.

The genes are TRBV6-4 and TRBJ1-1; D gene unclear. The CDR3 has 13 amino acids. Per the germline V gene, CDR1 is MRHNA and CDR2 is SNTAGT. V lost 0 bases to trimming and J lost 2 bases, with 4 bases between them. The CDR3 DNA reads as TGTGCCAGCAGTGACTCGGACAACACTGAAGCTTTCTTT. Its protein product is CASSDSDNTEAFF.

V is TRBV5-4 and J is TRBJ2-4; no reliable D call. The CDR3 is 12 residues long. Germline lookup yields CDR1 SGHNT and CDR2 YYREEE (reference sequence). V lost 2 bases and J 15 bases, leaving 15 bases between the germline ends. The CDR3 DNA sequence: TGTGCCAGCAGCTTCTCTGACCAGCGACGGTACTTC. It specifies CASSFSDQRRYF. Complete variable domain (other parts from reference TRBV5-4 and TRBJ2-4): ETGVTQSPTHLIKTRGQQVTLRCSSQSGHNTVSWYQQALGQGPQFIFQYYREEENGRGNFPPRFSGLQFPNYSSELNVNALELDDSALYLCASSFSDQRRYFGAGTRLSVL.

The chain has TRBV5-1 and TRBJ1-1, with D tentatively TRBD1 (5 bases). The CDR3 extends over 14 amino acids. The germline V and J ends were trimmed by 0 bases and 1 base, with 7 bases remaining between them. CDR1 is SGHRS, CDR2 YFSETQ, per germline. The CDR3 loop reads CASSLEGQNTEAFF. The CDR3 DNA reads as TGCGCCAGCAGCTTGGAGGGGCAGAACACTGAAGCTTTCTTT.

CDR3 in amino acids: CAWLRGPGNTIYF. The CDR3, as DNA: TGTGCCTGGCTCCGGGGCCCTGGAAACACCATATATTTT. The chain is built from TRBV30 and TRBJ1-3; D might be TRBD1 (5 bases). Looked up from germline, CDR1 is GTSNPN and CDR2 is SVGIG (reference sequence). V dropped 5 bases and J dropped 2 bases, with 10 bases sitting between them. The CDR3 is 13 residues long.

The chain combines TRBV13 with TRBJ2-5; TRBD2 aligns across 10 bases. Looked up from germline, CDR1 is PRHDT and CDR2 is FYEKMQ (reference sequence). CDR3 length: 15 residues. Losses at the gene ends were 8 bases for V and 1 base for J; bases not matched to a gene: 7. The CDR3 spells CASVRSSGGQETQYF. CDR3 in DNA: TGTGCCAGCGTACGATCTAGCGGGGGCCAAGAGACCCAGTACTTC.

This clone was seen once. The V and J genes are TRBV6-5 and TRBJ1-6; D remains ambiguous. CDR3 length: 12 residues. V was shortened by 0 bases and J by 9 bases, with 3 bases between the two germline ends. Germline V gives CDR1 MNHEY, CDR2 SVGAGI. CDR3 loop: CASSYSGSPLHF. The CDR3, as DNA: TGTGCCAGCAGTTACTCGGGTTCACCCCTCCACTTT.

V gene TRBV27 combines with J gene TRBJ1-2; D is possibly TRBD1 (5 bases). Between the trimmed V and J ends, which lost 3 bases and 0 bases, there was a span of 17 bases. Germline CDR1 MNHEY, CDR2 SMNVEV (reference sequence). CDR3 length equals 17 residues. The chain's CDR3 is CASSFSSGSGTNYGYTF. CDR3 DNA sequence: TGTGCCAGCAGTTTCTCCTCAGGGTCGGGGACTAACTATGGCTACACCTTC.